This T cell receptor (beta chain) was captured in a study of shared T cell receptors in the human thymus. Sequencing used immunoSEQ multiplex PCR; TCRdb keeps in-frame clones, though not all of them. The sample includes hundreds of thousands of clones, about 87% seen only once; the top ten take just under 0.0095%. Germline CDR1 and CDR2: SGHRS and YFSETQ. The CDR3 totals 14 residues. V gave up 4 bases and J gave up 4 bases; unmatched junction bases: 6. The data also belong to a second study, concerning human thymus T cells. Per that paper: Related research has reported that thymic repertoires overlap highly among unrelated individuals.

The receptor was isolated from a boy younger than two with a congenital heart defect. This chain connects TRBV5-1 to TRBJ1-2; the match to TRBD1 covers 8 bases. Source material: thymocytes. CDR3 DNA sequence: TGCGCCAGCAGCGTCGGACAGGGCCTCTATGGCTACACCTTC. This translates into CASSVGQGLYGYTF. Filled out from reference TRBV5-1 and TRBJ1-2, the complete variable domain reads KAGVTQTPRYLIKTRGQQVTLSCSPISGHRSVSWYQQTPGQGLQFLFEYFSETQRNKGNFPGRFSGRQFSNSRSEMNVSTLELGDSALYLCASSVGQGLYGYTFGSGTRLTVV.